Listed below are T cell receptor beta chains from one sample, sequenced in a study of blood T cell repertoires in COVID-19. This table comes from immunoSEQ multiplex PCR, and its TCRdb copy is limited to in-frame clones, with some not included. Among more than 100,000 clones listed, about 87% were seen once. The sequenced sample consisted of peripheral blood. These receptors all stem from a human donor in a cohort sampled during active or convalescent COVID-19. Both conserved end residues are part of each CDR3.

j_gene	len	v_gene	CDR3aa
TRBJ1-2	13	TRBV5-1	CASSLSASYGYTF
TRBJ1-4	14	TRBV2	CASRKQGLNEKLFF
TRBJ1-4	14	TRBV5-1	CASSLNGEGEKLFF
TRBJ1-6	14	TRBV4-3	CASSQLGADSPLHF
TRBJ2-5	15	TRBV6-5	CASRRQGKDLETQYF
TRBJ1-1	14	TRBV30	CASSVGGRVTEAFF
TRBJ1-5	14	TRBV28	CASSLGQSNQPQHF
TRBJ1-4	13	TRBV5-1	CASSRKGDEKLFF
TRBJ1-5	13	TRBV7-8	CASSLVPDQPQHF
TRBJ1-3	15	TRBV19	CASNRPGLAGNTIYF
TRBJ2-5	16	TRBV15	CATSTGSQGLGETQYF
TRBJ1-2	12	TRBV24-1	CATSPPKGSYTF
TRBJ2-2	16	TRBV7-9	CASSSPGLAGTGELFF
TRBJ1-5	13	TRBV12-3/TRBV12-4	CASGSYSNQPQHF
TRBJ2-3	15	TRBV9	CASSTWTASTDTQYF
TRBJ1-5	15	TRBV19	CASKLAGYLNQPQHF
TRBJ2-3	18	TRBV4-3	CASSQDRTSGTRTDTQYF
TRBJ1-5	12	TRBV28	CASDNPLRPQHF
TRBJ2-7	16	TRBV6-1	CASSGRTAGSSYEQYF
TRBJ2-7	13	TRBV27	CASRDRVYYEQYF
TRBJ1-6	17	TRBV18	CASSPVGNRERNSPLHF